One T cell receptor beta chain is described in this entry. These data come from a study of cytomegalovirus exposure and HLA in healthy donors. PCR amplification relied on 60 Vbeta primers (plus 13 Jbeta primers). The method was immunoSEQ multiplex PCR; TCRdb's version includes in-frame clones alone and lacks a portion of them. The table lists about 210,000 clones. Per germline, CDR1 MNHNS and CDR2 SASEGT. Trimming pared 4 bases from V and 4 bases from J, leaving 11 bases between. This CDR3 region has 14 residues. The chain recombines TRBV6-1 with TRBJ1-5; a possible D gene is TRBD1 (5 bases). The receptor's source is a woman aged 25-40 years in good health and CMV-seropositive. Sequenced: PBMCs. Here the CDR3 DNA reads TGTGCCAGCAGTGGTTGGGGGGGAAATCAGCCCCAGCATTTT. It encodes CASSGWGGNQPQHF.